Below are 9 T cell receptor beta chains sequenced from a single sample in a study of T cell responses to AZD1222 COVID-19 vaccine. Assay: immunoSEQ multiplex PCR; the TCRdb copy retains only in-frame clones and omits some. The sample lists approximately 64,000 clones; over 80% were seen once. This specimen consisted of peripheral blood, obtained on day 0 of AZD1222 vaccination. These receptor sequences come from an adult in good health.

The count of this clone is one. The chain links TRBV10-2 to TRBJ2-1; 11 bases are shared with TRBD2. The CDR3 loop spans 17 amino acids. Trimming cost V 2 bases and J 7 bases; bases outside gene matches: 10. CDR1 WSHSY and CDR2 SAAADI come from the germline V gene. CDR3 coding DNA: TGCGCCAGCAGTGAGGGCTCAATAGCGGGGGGGCTTAATGAGCAGTTCTTC. Its translation is CASSEGSIAGGLNEQFF.

The rearrangement joins TRBV28 to TRBJ2-1; TRBD1 or TRBD2 may be the D gene (5 bases each). The CDR3 consists of 13 residues. V was cut by 7 bases and J by 9 bases, with 16 bases left in between. Germline loops: CDR1 MDHEN, CDR2 SYDVKM. The CDR3 protein is CASTPGSRGEQFF. DNA of the CDR3: TGTGCCAGCACTCCAGGGAGCCGGGGTGAGCAGTTCTTC.

This clone has more than one count but fewer than ten. The rearrangement uses TRBV4-3 and TRBJ2-3; possibly TRBD1 for D (5 bases). The CDR3 runs 15 residues. V lost 2 bases and J lost 0, with 9 bases in between. Germline assignment: CDR1 LGHNA and CDR2 YSLEER. CDR3 amino acids: CASSQQGSSTDTQYF. In DNA, the CDR3 is TGCGCCAGCAGCCAACAGGGATCTAGCACAGATACGCAGTATTTT.

To note about this clone: Other nucleotide sequences from this sample produce the same CDR3. V is TRBV4-1 and J is TRBJ2-1; D is possibly TRBD2 (5 bases). CDR3 length: 13 amino acids. Germline V gene data show CDR1 as MGHRA and CDR2 as YSYEKL. Trimming stripped 4 bases from V and 4 bases from J, with 8 bases between. CDR3 sequence: CASSPRGYNEQFF. The CDR3 nucleotides read TGCGCCAGCAGCCCCCGGGGTTACAATGAGCAGTTCTTC.

The V call is TRBV6-5, the J call TRBJ2-1, with D possibly being TRBD1 (6 bases). The CDR3 is made up of 13 amino acids. The V end lost 5 bases, the J end lost 6 bases, and 11 bases lay between the germline ends. Germline CDR1 is MNHEY and CDR2 is SVGAGI. The chain's CDR3 is CASSRGTGNEQFF. CDR3 nucleotides: TGTGCCAGCAGTAGGGGGACCGGCAATGAGCAGTTCTTC.

This rearrangement joins TRBV5-1 to TRBJ1-2; D gene unclear. The CDR3 is made up of 14 amino acids. Germline V CDR1 and CDR2: SGHRS, YFSETQ. The ends were cut back, 0 bases at V and 7 bases at J, with 13 bases in the middle. For the CDR3, the DNA is TGCGCCAGCAGCTTGGAAGTTGCTTCGCGTGGCTACACCTTC. Residues: CASSLEVASRGYTF.

This clone has just one count. The chain employs TRBV18 and TRBJ1-2; possibly TRBD1 for D (5 bases). Looked up from germline, CDR1 is KGHSH and CDR2 is LQKENI. This CDR3 contains 14 residues. V was pared by 6 bases and J by 2 bases, with 13 bases between. Here the CDR3 DNA reads TGTGCCAGCTCCCAAGGGACGGCGAACTATGGCTACACCTTC. Its protein product is CASSQGTANYGYTF.

This chain uses TRBV9 with TRBJ1-5, with D unresolved. Germline-derived CDR1 and CDR2 are SGDLS and YYNGEE. V lost 0 bases and J lost 3, with 13 bases in between. The CDR3 consists of 16 residues. CDR3 sequence: CASSVGPTPNNQPQHF. The CDR3 nucleotides are TGTGCCAGCAGCGTAGGTCCGACACCGAACAATCAGCCCCAGCATTTT.

CDR3 sequence (DNA): TGCGCCAGCAGCCAAGAAACCGGGACTCTTAGTAATCAGCCCCAGCATTTT. Translating it yields CASSQETGTLSNQPQHF. The rearrangement links TRBV4-3 to TRBJ1-5; D possibly corresponds to TRBD1 (5 bases). This CDR3 spans 17 amino acids. The germline V gene encodes CDR1 LGHNA and CDR2 YSLEER. The ends were cut back, 0 bases at V and 4 bases at J, with 16 bases in the middle.